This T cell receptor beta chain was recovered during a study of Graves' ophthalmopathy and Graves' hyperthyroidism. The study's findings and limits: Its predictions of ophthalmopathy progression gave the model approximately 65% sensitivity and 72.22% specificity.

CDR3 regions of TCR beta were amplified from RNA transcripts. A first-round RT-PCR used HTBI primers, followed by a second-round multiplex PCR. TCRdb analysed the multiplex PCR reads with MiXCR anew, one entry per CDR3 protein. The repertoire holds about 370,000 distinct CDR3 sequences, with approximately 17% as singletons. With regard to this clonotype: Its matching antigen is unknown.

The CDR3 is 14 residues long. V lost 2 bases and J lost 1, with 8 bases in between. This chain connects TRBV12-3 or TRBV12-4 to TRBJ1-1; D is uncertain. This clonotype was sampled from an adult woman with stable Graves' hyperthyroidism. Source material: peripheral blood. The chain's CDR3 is CASSLRHANTEAFF. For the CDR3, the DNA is TGTGCCAGCAGTTTACGCCATGCGAACACTGAAGCTTTCTTT.